A selection of T cell receptor beta chains follows, all from one sample in a study of neoadjuvant anti-PD-1 for oral cavity cancer. The repertoire was sequenced with immunoSEQ multiplex PCR; TCRdb's copy has only in-frame clones and lacks some. Of tens of thousands of clones listed, roughly 84% are singletons. Sequenced here: PBMCs, sampled before nivolumab (anti-PD-1) treatment. The receptor source for this set is a person aged 35 to 85 with oral cavity squamous cell carcinoma. Both conserved end residues are part of each CDR3. A D gene is named only where the DNA matches it firmly. Where a row states a size, it is once, few, many or the class of an expanded clone; other rows omit it.

D gene	V gene	J gene	clone size	CDR3 DNA	CDR3 protein
TRBD1	TRBV5-1	TRBJ2-1	-	TGCGCCAGCAGAAGGGACAGGGCCAAGAATGAGCAGTTCTTC	CASRRDRAKNEQFF
TRBD1	TRBV6-6	TRBJ1-2	once	TGTGCCAGCAGTAGCCCCGGGACAGGGGACTATGGCTACACCTTC	CASSSPGTGDYGYTF
-	TRBV13	TRBJ2-6	-	TGTGCCAGCAGCCCCGGGACATCTGGGGCCAACGTCCTGACTTTC	CASSPGTSGANVLTF
TRBD2	TRBV9	TRBJ2-3	-	TGTGCCAGCAGCGTAGTAGAGTCGCGGGGGAGGAGAGATACGCAGTATTTT	CASSVVESRGRRDTQYF
TRBD1	TRBV18	TRBJ1-4	few	TGTGCCAGCTCACGACGACAGGGCCTTAATGAAAAACTGTTTTTT	CASSRRQGLNEKLFF
-	TRBV28	TRBJ2-7	-	TGTGCCAGCAGTTTAAGTGGTCCCTACGAGCAGTACTTC	CASSLSGPYEQYF
-	TRBV12-5	TRBJ2-7	-	TGTGCTAGTGGCCGGACTGTCTACGAGCAGTACTTC	CASGRTVYEQYF
-	TRBV5-1	TRBJ2-7	-	TGCGCCAGCAGCTTGGATGGGGGAGGCGAGCAGTACTTC	CASSLDGGGEQYF
-	TRBV5-6	TRBJ2-7	-	TGTGCCAGCAGCGGCTCCTACGAGCAGTACTTC	CASSGSYEQYF
-	TRBV6-5	TRBJ2-6	-	TGTGCCAGCAGTACGATCTCTGGGGCCAACGTCCTGACTTTC	CASSTISGANVLTF
TRBD1	TRBV6-5	TRBJ1-6	-	TGTGCCAGCAGTTCCCGACAGGGGTTGAGATCACCCCTCCACTTT	CASSSRQGLRSPLHF
-	TRBV7-2	TRBJ2-2	-	TGTGCCAGCAGCCCCCTTTACGGGGAGCTGTTTTTT	CASSPLYGELFF
-	TRBV11-2	TRBJ1-5	-	TGTGCCAGCAGCGTCAGTCCCAGCAATCAGCCCCAGCATTTT	CASSVSPSNQPQHF
-	TRBV5-8	TRBJ2-7	-	TGTGCCAGCAGCTTGGACGAGCAGTACTTC	CASSLDEQYF